The entry below describes one T cell receptor (beta chain). These data are taken from a study of regulatory T cells in long-lasting Graves disease. The CDR3 length is 13 residues. Per the germline V gene, CDR1 is SGDLS and CDR2 is YYNGEE. With 3 bases removed from V and 5 bases from J, the gap between germline ends came to 9 bases. Regarding time point: newly diagnosed GD, antithyroid drugs for less than 3 months. RNA isolated from PBMCs was used to make the TCR library. Libraries of TCR beta came from iRepertoire HTBI primers plus Arm-PCR of CDR3 regions. Each CDR3 protein is one row after TCRdb ran MiXCR on the multiplex PCR reads. The data hold about 330,000 distinct CDR3 sequences, with 16% observed a single time. These sequences were also reported in another study, on T cells in Graves' hyperthyroidism and ophthalmopathy.

The sample was peripheral blood mononuclear cells (PBMCs), taken at new diagnosis, from a patient treated with antithyroid drugs. The chain carries TRBV9 and TRBJ2-4, with no clear D. This receptor was taken from a woman aged 18-29 years with Graves disease. CDR3 coding DNA: TGTGCCAGCAGCGCCGGGTCCCAAAACATTCAGTACTTC. Its translation is CASSAGSQNIQYF.